What follows describes a single TCR beta chain. The data are from a study of Ad26.COV2.S vaccination and SARS-CoV-2 variants. Germline CDR1 reads ENHRY; CDR2 reads SYGVKD. Trimming left V 6 bases short and J 0 bases short, with 11 bases between. The CDR3 contains 14 residues. Produced via immunoSEQ multiplex PCR; TCRdb's table is partial and in-frame only. The repertoire holds 350,000 to 450,000 clones, with 90% to 95% as singletons. The sequencing used peripheral blood, collected after recovery from COVID-19. The sequence was obtained from a human donor who had recovered from COVID-19. The gene calls are TRBV10-3 and TRBJ1-1; no firm D call. In nucleotides, the CDR3 is TGTGCCATCAGCCCCGGATCTTTGAACACTGAAGCTTTCTTT. Residues: CAISPGSLNTEAFF.